The 18 T cell receptor beta chains below were found in one sample sequenced in a study of blood T cell repertoires in COVID-19. Profiled with immunoSEQ multiplex PCR; TCRdb holds only in-frame clones, not every one. The sample shows 290,000 or so clones, around 86% of them seen only once. Sequences were obtained from peripheral blood. These receptors all stem from a man in his 70s with acute or convalescent COVID-19.

The chain couples TRBV7-9 to TRBJ2-7, with TRBD1 matching 8 bases. The CDR3 runs to 14 residues. Germline V gives CDR1 SEHNR, CDR2 FQNEAQ (reference sequence). The J segment lost 5 bases and the V segment lost 1 base, leaving 4 bases of the junction unmatched. The DNA for the CDR3 is TGTGCCAGCAGCTTAGGGACAGGGTTTAACGAGCAGTACTTC. Protein sequence: CASSLGTGFNEQYF. Supplemented by reference TRBV7-9 and TRBJ2-7, the full variable domain reads DTGVSQNPRHKITKRGQNVTFRCDPISEHNRLYWYRQTLGQGPEFLTYFQNEAQLEKSRLLSDRFSAERPKGSFSTLEIQRTEQGDSAMYLCASSLGTGFNEQYFGPGTRLTVT.

V usage is TRBV18 and J usage is TRBJ2-5; 8 positions match TRBD1. Per the germline V gene, CDR1 is KGHSH and CDR2 is LQKENI. After removal of 2 bases from V and 4 bases from J, the junction contained 3 bases not matched to a gene. The CDR3 totals 14 residues. Written as DNA, the CDR3 is TGTGCCAGCTCACCAACTCAGGGGGCAGAGACCCAGTACTTC. Protein: CASSPTQGAETQYF.

The chain is built from TRBV18 and TRBJ1-6, with TRBD1 identical over 10 bases. CDR1 and CDR2 from the germline V gene are KGHSH and LQKENI. CDR3 length: 16 residues. The J segment lost 9 bases and the V segment lost 5 bases, leaving 10 bases of the junction unmatched. CDR3: CASSSSLDRGSSPLHF. In nucleotides, the CDR3 is TGTGCCAGCTCATCATCCCTGGACAGGGGGTCTTCACCCCTCCACTTT.

The genes are TRBV18 and TRBJ1-1, with D unclear. Trimming stripped 4 bases from V and 1 base from J, with 13 bases between. The CDR3 spans 15 residues. CDR1 and CDR2 (germline): KGHSH, LQKENI. The CDR3 nucleotides read TGTGCCAGCTCACGAATCCGGGAACAGAACACTGAAGCTTTCTTT. Protein sequence: CASSRIREQNTEAFF.

The chain combines TRBV6-8 with TRBJ2-7; D might be TRBD1 (5 bases). V lost 7 bases and J lost 1, with 20 bases in between. Germline assignment: CDR1 MNHGY and CDR2 SAAAGT. The CDR3 spans 16 residues. The CDR3 is CASNWWAGRTSYEQYF. The CDR3 region has the DNA TGTGCCAGCAATTGGTGGGCAGGTAGGACATCCTACGAGCAGTACTTC.

The J gene is TRBJ2-7, the V gene TRBV5-1; weak D call: TRBD1 (6 bases). Trimming took 4 bases from V and 1 from J, leaving 12 bases between them. Germline V gives CDR1 SGHRS, CDR2 YFSETQ. The CDR3 sequence is 14 residues long. CDR3 nucleotides: TGCGCCAGCAGCCCACAGGGCCCTTCCTACGAGCAGTACTTC. This encodes CASSPQGPSYEQYF.

The chain joins TRBV6-7 to TRBJ2-7; maybe TRBD1 (6 bases). TRBV6-7 is treated as an ORF (open reading frame) with a function not yet certain. The CDR3 is made up of 13 amino acids. V lost 6 bases and J 3 bases, leaving 12 bases between the germline ends. CDR3 DNA: TGTGCCAGCAGGGGGGCCAGAGACTACGAGCAGTACTTC. It codes for CASRGARDYEQYF.

This clone came up a few times. The V and J genes are TRBV11-2 and TRBJ2-7, with 11 bases identical to TRBD2. The CDR3 loop spans 16 amino acids. V lost 5 bases to trimming and J lost 2 bases; unmatched junction nucleotides: 8. Germline lookup yields CDR1 SGHAT and CDR2 FQNNGV. CDR3 sequence (DNA): TGTGCCAGCAGCCTATGGCTAGCGGGGGGCGCCTACGAGCAGTACTTC. Its protein is CASSLWLAGGAYEQYF.

This clone was found once. V and J are TRBV5-4 and TRBJ2-1; D unresolved. The V gene lost 4 bases and the J gene lost 0 bases, with 11 bases spanning the gap. Per germline, CDR1 SGHNT and CDR2 YYREEE (reference sequence). The CDR3 covers 15 residues. CDR3 region: CASSADWSSYNEQFF. CDR3 bases: TGTGCCAGCAGCGCCGACTGGAGCTCCTACAATGAGCAGTTCTTC.

The V call is TRBV5-1, the J call TRBJ1-2; TRBD1 matches 11 bases. There are 16 residues in the CDR3. V gave up 1 base and J gave up 2 bases; unmatched junction bases: 4. Germline-derived CDR1 and CDR2 are SGHRS and YFSETQ. In DNA, the CDR3 is TGCGCCAGCAGCTTGTCGGGACAGGGGGTCAACTATGGCTACACCTTC. Protein product: CASSLSGQGVNYGYTF.

The genes are TRBV28 and TRBJ1-4; 8 nucleotides align to TRBD1. Germline CDR1 is MDHEN and CDR2 is SYDVKM. This CDR3 is built from 15 residues. With V trimmed by 5 bases and J by 8 bases, 10 bases remained unmatched. The CDR3 loop reads CASSTAGTGREKLFF. DNA of the CDR3: TGTGCCAGCAGTACCGCCGGGACAGGAAGAGAAAAACTGTTTTTT.

This clone was seen a few times. V usage is TRBV7-2 and J usage is TRBJ2-7; the D gene is possibly TRBD2 (6 bases). Germline-derived CDR1 and CDR2 are SGHTA and FQGNSA. CDR3 length: 14 residues. Trimming pared 6 bases from V and 2 bases from J, leaving 14 bases between. The DNA for the CDR3 is TGTGCCAGCAGGGAAGCGGGTAGACCCTACGAGCAGTACTTC. This sequence encodes CASREAGRPYEQYF.

J is TRBJ1-4 and V is TRBV6-6; TRBD1 matches at 7 bases. Germline V gene lookup returns CDR1 MNHNY and CDR2 SVGAGI (reference sequence). V was clipped by 4 bases and J by 0 bases; unmatched bases: 5. CDR3 length equals 16 residues. CDR3 DNA: TGTGCCAGCAGTTCACCGGGACAGCCAACTAATGAAAAACTGTTTTTT. This encodes CASSSPGQPTNEKLFF.

V and J are TRBV18 and TRBJ2-7; 12 positions agree with TRBD2. The CDR3 runs to 16 residues. The V gene end was trimmed by 4 bases and the J gene end by 1 base; junction bases not matched to a gene: 5. Germline V CDR1 and CDR2: KGHSH, LQKENI. The CDR3 region has the DNA TGTGCCAGCTCACTAGGACTAGCGGGATCTTCCTACGAGCAGTACTTC. Translated: CASSLGLAGSSYEQYF.

The rearrangement joins TRBV11-2 to TRBJ2-3; maybe TRBD2 (5 bases). The CDR3 runs 15 residues. Trimming left V 1 base short and J 1 base short, with 9 bases between. CDR1 is SGHAT, CDR2 FQNNGV, per germline. CDR3 in amino acids: CASSLGSGGTDTQYF. CDR3 sequence (DNA): TGTGCCAGCAGCTTAGGGTCCGGGGGCACAGATACGCAGTATTTT.

This clone showed up just a few times. The chain couples TRBV7-8 to TRBJ1-2; D not resolved. The V end lost 1 base, the J end lost 2 bases, and 23 bases lay between the germline ends. This CDR3 spans 19 amino acids. Germline V gives CDR1 SGHVS, CDR2 FQNEAQ. This CDR3 is CASSLVVGGDANGNYGYTF. As DNA, the CDR3 is TGTGCCAGCAGCTTAGTAGTAGGAGGAGACGCCAACGGAAACTATGGCTACACCTTC.

The chain carries TRBV6-5 and TRBJ2-7; 9 positions match TRBD2. Germline V gene data show CDR1 as MNHEY and CDR2 as SVGAGI. The CDR3 extends over 14 amino acids. V was clipped by 6 bases and J by 4 bases; unmatched bases: 7. The CDR3 coding sequence is TGTGCCAGCAGCATAGGCGGGGGGGGGTACGAGCAGTACTTC. Translation gives CASSIGGGGYEQYF.

The V call is TRBV28, the J call TRBJ1-2, with 10 nucleotides matching TRBD1. The CDR3 has 15 residues. The junction had 4 bases not matched to a gene; V was cut back by 2 bases and J by 4 bases. Germline values: CDR1 MDHEN, CDR2 SYDVKM. The CDR3 is CASSLGTGALYGYTF. As DNA, the CDR3 is TGTGCCAGCAGTTTAGGGACAGGGGCCCTCTATGGCTACACCTTC.